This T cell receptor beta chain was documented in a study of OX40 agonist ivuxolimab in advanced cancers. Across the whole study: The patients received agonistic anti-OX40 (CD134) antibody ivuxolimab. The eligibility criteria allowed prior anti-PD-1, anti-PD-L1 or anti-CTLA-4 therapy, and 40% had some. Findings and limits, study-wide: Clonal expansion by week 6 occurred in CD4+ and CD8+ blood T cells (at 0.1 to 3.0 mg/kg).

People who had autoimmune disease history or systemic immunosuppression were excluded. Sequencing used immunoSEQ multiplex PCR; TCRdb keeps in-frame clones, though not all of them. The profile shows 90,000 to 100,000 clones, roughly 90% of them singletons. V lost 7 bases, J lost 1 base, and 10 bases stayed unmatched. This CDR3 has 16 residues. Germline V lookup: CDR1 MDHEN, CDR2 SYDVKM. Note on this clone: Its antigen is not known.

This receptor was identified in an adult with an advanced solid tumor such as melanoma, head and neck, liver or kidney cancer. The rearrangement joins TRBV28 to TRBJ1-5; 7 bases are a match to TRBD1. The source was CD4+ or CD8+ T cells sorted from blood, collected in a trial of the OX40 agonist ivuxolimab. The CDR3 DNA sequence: TGTGCCAGCACCCCAGGGGGGAGGAGAAGCAATCAGCCCCAGCATTTT. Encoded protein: CASTPGGRRSNQPQHF.